The 29 T cell receptor beta chains listed next were all sequenced from one sample in a study of T cells after posttransplantation cyclophosphamide. The protocol was immunoSEQ multiplex PCR, while the TCRdb copy is restricted to in-frame clones and leaves out a portion. The sample contains about 12,000 clones, none of them singletons. Material for sequencing was PBMCs. The receptor set was obtained from a woman between 40 and 50 years old in good health, CMV-negative, and a related stem cell transplant donor.

This clone was detected ten times or more. This sequence joins TRBV30 and TRBJ1-4; 8 bases align to TRBD1. The germline CDR1 and CDR2 sequences are GTSNPN and SVGIG (reference sequence). V lost 0 bases, J lost 7 bases, and 7 bases stayed unmatched. The CDR3 is made up of 15 amino acids. CDR3 DNA sequence: TGTGCCTGGAGTGTGGTCAGGGGGCCGAGTGAAAAACTGTTTTTT. Translating it yields CAWSVVRGPSEKLFF.

This clone was observed at least ten times. The chain combines TRBV12-3 or TRBV12-4 with TRBJ2-1; 8 bases are a match to TRBD2. The V gene end was trimmed by 6 bases and the J gene end by 6 bases; junction bases not matched to a gene: 10. This CDR3 is built from 15 residues. The CDR3 protein is CASRSTSGGTNEQFF. CDR3 coding DNA: TGTGCCAGCAGATCCACTAGCGGAGGAACCAATGAGCAGTTCTTC.

This clone has at least ten counts. The chain links TRBV7-2 to TRBJ2-5; 7 bases are a match to TRBD1. The CDR3 loop spans 12 amino acids. With 10 bases clipped from V and 5 bases from J, the junction kept 7 bases outside the gene matches. CDR1 SGHTA and CDR2 FQGNSA come from the germline V gene. The CDR3 DNA follows: TGTGCCAAACAGGGGCCATGGGAGACCCAGTACTTC. Protein product: CAKQGPWETQYF.

This clone was seen at least ten times. The chain has TRBV10-3 and TRBJ2-3; the D gene is possibly TRBD1 (5 bases). Per germline, CDR1 ENHRY and CDR2 SYGVKD. V lost 10 bases and J lost 0, with 11 bases in between. The CDR3 runs to 13 residues. CDR3 bases: TGTGCCACGACAGCTTATAGCACAGATACGCAGTATTTT. Its translation is CATTAYSTDTQYF.

This clone was seen ten or more times. The V gene is TRBV11-3, the J gene TRBJ2-1, with 7 bases fitting TRBD1. The trim removed 3 bases at V and 1 base at J, leaving 3 bases unmatched. This CDR3 contains 15 residues. Germline assignment: CDR1 SGHNT and CDR2 YENEEA. The CDR3 bases are TGTGCCAGCAGCTTGGGACAGAGTTCCTACAATGAGCAGTTCTTC. This encodes CASSLGQSSYNEQFF.

This clone qualifies as medium-sized. The chain combines TRBV6-5 with TRBJ1-3, with TRBD1 matching over 7 bases. The germline CDR1 and CDR2 sequences are MNHEY and SVGAGI. The ends lost 5 bases at V and 0 bases at J; junction bases unmatched: 4. The CDR3 extends over 15 amino acids. The CDR3 is CASSQGTASGNTIYF. The CDR3 nucleotides are TGTGCCAGCAGTCAAGGGACAGCCTCTGGAAACACCATATATTTT.

This clone was seen at least ten times. This sequence joins TRBV4-2 and TRBJ1-4; 9 nucleotides align to TRBD1. V was clipped by 4 bases and J by 7 bases; unmatched bases: 7. This CDR3 region has 15 residues. Per germline, CDR1 LGHNA and CDR2 YNFKEQ. CDR3 sequence reads: CASSPPGTGSEKLFF. The CDR3 DNA reads as TGTGCCAGCAGCCCCCCCGGGACAGGGTCTGAAAAACTGTTTTTT.

This clone was seen many times. The chain employs TRBV5-3 and TRBJ1-1; 9 bases are shared with TRBD1. TRBV5-3 is noted as an ORF with a role that remains uncertain. CDR3 size: 18 residues. V shed 4 bases and J 2 bases; nucleotides not matched to a gene: 15. CDR3 loop: CARSVGTGNSTTNTEAFF. CDR3 sequence (DNA): TGTGCCAGAAGCGTCGGGACAGGGAATTCCACAACAAACACTGAAGCTTTCTTT.

This clone showed up many times. This chain uses TRBV7-2 with TRBJ2-1; tentatively, D is TRBD2 (6 bases). This CDR3 region has 16 residues. V dropped 7 bases and J dropped 0 bases, with 16 bases sitting between them. CDR1 SGHTA and CDR2 FQGNSA come from the germline V gene. The CDR3, as DNA: TGTGCCAGCACCTTCGGGGGTTCGAGCTCCTACAATGAGCAGTTCTTC. This codes for CASTFGGSSSYNEQFF.

Many counts were recorded for this clone. V is TRBV9 and J is TRBJ2-1; 9 nucleotides align to TRBD2. Germline V gene sequence: CDR1 SGDLS, CDR2 YYNGEE. There are 17 residues in the CDR3. The J segment lost 8 bases and the V segment lost 1 base, leaving 13 bases of the junction unmatched. The CDR3, as DNA: TGTGCCAGCAGCGTATCGCCCCCAGCGGGAGGTAATGATGAGCAGTTCTTC. Its protein product is CASSVSPPAGGNDEQFF.

There are many counts of this clone. The genes are TRBV4-2 and TRBJ2-2; TRBD2 matches 12 bases. Trimming cost V 3 bases and J 1 base; bases outside gene matches: 6. The germline CDR1 and CDR2 sequences are LGHNA and YNFKEQ. CDR3 size: 18 residues. The CDR3 region is CASSQLTSGRENTGELFF. CDR3 in DNA: TGTGCCAGCAGCCAGTTGACTAGCGGGAGAGAGAACACCGGGGAGCTGTTTTTT.

This clone came up many times. The rearrangement joins TRBV12-3 or TRBV12-4 to TRBJ1-1; tentatively, D is TRBD1 (6 bases). The germline V and J ends were trimmed by 6 bases and 5 bases, with 16 bases remaining between them. The CDR3 has 14 residues. CDR3 sequence reads: CASREDSLTTEAFF. The DNA of the CDR3 is TGTGCCAGCAGGGAGGACAGTTTGACGACTGAAGCTTTCTTT.

This clone was seen at least ten times. The same CDR3 is also encoded by other DNA sequences in this sample. This chain links TRBV6-6 with TRBJ1-5; tentative D call: TRBD1 (5 bases). Trimming removed 6 bases from V and 5 bases from J, with 14 bases in between. The CDR3 consists of 14 residues. Germline V lookup: CDR1 MNHNY, CDR2 SVGAGI (reference sequence). The CDR3 loop is CASSFGGGDQPQHF. The CDR3 DNA reads as TGTGCCAGCAGCTTCGGGGGGGGTGATCAGCCCCAGCATTTT.

This clone was seen a handful of times. The CDR3 region is CASSADRLYQETQYF. As DNA, the CDR3 is TGCGCCAGCAGCGCCGACAGGTTGTACCAAGAGACCCAGTACTTC. The chain is built from TRBV5-1 and TRBJ2-5; tentatively, D is TRBD1 (6 bases). The V gene lost 4 bases and the J gene lost 0 bases, with 13 bases spanning the gap. Germline V gene data show CDR1 as SGHRS and CDR2 as YFSETQ. The CDR3 is 15 residues long. Supplemented by reference TRBV5-1 and TRBJ2-5, the full variable domain reads KAGVTQTPRYLIKTRGQQVTLSCSPISGHRSVSWYQQTPGQGLQFLFEYFSETQRNKGNFPGRFSGRQFSNSRSEMNVSTLELGDSALYLCASSADRLYQETQYFGPGTRLLVL.

At least ten counts were recorded for this clone. This sequence joins TRBV2 and TRBJ1-2, with a weak D call TRBD1 (6 bases). The CDR3 extends over 13 amino acids. Germline V CDR1 and CDR2: SNHLY, FYNNEI. The V gene lost 6 bases and the J gene lost 2 bases, with 10 bases spanning the gap. The CDR3 protein is CASREDSNYGYTF. The CDR3 DNA follows: TGTGCCAGCAGGGAGGACAGCAACTATGGCTACACCTTC.

V gene TRBV5-5 combines with J gene TRBJ2-5, with 8 bases fitting TRBD2. Trimming cost V 7 bases and J 9 bases; bases outside gene matches: 17. The germline CDR1 and CDR2 sequences are SGHKS and YYEKEE (reference sequence). The CDR3 is made up of 15 amino acids. The CDR3 sequence: CASGPSGGIFGAQYF. The CDR3 nucleotides are TGTGCCAGCGGACCTTCGGGGGGGATTTTCGGGGCCCAGTACTTC.

This clone was observed at least ten times. The chain uses TRBV7-9 and TRBJ1-2, with D unclear. The CDR3 runs 15 residues. CDR1 and CDR2 (germline): SEHNR, FQNEAQ (reference sequence). Trimming cost V 2 bases and J 4 bases, with 14 bases left between them. The CDR3 loop is CASSLNRGNSYGYTF. In nucleotides, the CDR3 is TGTGCCAGCAGCTTAAATCGGGGTAATAGCTATGGCTACACCTTC.

This clone was seen many times. The gene calls are TRBV27 and TRBJ1-1, with D uncertain. Trimming took off 6 bases at V and 1 base at J, with 12 bases between the two ends. Germline CDR1 and CDR2: MNHEY and SMNVEV (reference sequence). This CDR3 has 14 residues. The CDR3 DNA reads as TGTGCCAGCAGCTATTCATCCGGGAACACTGAAGCTTTCTTT. The encoded protein is CASSYSSGNTEAFF.

In its sample, this clone was seen many times. The rearrangement joins TRBV5-1 to TRBJ2-1, with 7 bases identical to TRBD2. Germline CDR1 and CDR2: SGHRS and YFSETQ. V shed 4 bases and J 6 bases; nucleotides not matched to a gene: 10. This CDR3 has 15 amino acids. The CDR3 region has the DNA TGCGCCAGCAGCACTGGCGTGCGGGGGACCAATGAGCAGTTCTTC. Its protein is CASSTGVRGTNEQFF.

This clone was detected many times. The junction departs from germline at one end; a sequencing error may be responsible. The chain couples TRBV7-7 to TRBJ2-5, with 14 bases that match TRBD2. Germline CDR1 SSHAT, CDR2 FNYEAQ (reference sequence). The CDR3 contains 15 residues. CDR3 amino acids: CASSMGLAGVETQYF. In nucleotides, the CDR3 is TGTGCTAGCAGCATGGGACTAGCGGGGGTTGAGACCCAGTACTTC.

This clone has ten or more counts. V and J are TRBV6-6 and TRBJ1-6; D may be TRBD1 (6 bases). The germline V and J ends were trimmed by 4 bases and 14 bases, with 15 bases remaining between them. The CDR3 totals 13 residues. CDR1 and CDR2 from the germline V gene are MNHNY and SVGAGI (reference sequence). This chain's CDR3 is CASSFGGGETLHF. CDR3 in DNA: TGTGCCAGCAGTTTCGGCGGGGGCGAGACCCTCCACTTT.

This clone occurred many times. The chain joins TRBV19 to TRBJ1-5; D unresolved. Germline loops: CDR1 LNHDA, CDR2 SQIVND (reference sequence). Trimming shortened V by 3 bases and J by 6 bases, and 9 bases separated the two germline ends. The CDR3 loop spans 13 amino acids. The CDR3 spells CASSMSFSQPQHF. CDR3 nucleotides: TGTGCCAGTAGTATGTCGTTCTCTCAGCCCCAGCATTTT. The complete variable domain, with remaining parts taken from reference TRBV19 and TRBJ1-5, reads DGGITQSPKYLFRKEGQNVTLSCEQNLNHDAMYWYRQDPGQGLRLIYYSQIVNDFQKGDIAEGYSVSREKKESFPLTVTSAQKNPTAFYLCASSMSFSQPQHFGDGTRLSIL.

This clone was seen many times. This rearrangement joins TRBV5-6 to TRBJ2-1, with TRBD1 identical over 8 bases. From germline, CDR1 is SGHDT and CDR2 YYEEEE. J lost 9 bases, V lost 0 bases, and 8 bases had no gene match. This CDR3 is 15 amino acids long. The CDR3 DNA follows: TGTGCCAGCAGCTTGGTCCGGACAGGGAATAGTGAGCAGTTCTTC. Translating gives CASSLVRTGNSEQFF.

The table lists this clone with many counts. This chain joins TRBV30 and TRBJ2-1; TRBD2 matches at 9 bases. J gave up 10 bases and V 3 bases, and 10 bases lay outside the gene matches. The CDR3 extends over 14 amino acids. CDR1 is GTSNPN, CDR2 SVGIG, per germline (reference sequence). CDR3 in DNA: TGTGCCTGGAGGCGGGAGGGGGCCTTACCGGAGCAGTTCTTC. Protein product: CAWRREGALPEQFF.

This clone has at least ten counts. The chain employs TRBV28 and TRBJ1-4, with 7 bases lining up with TRBD1. V gave up 6 bases and J gave up 6 bases; unmatched junction bases: 7. This CDR3 contains 14 residues. Germline CDR1 and CDR2: MDHEN and SYDVKM. The CDR3 bases are TGTGCCAGCAGCCCGGGACAGCGATATGAAAAACTGTTTTTT. This codes for CASSPGQRYEKLFF.

This clone was counted ten times or more. The chain combines TRBV5-4 with TRBJ1-2; D gene uncertain. CDR1 and CDR2 (germline): SGHNT, YYREEE (reference sequence). V lost 0 bases, J lost 3 bases, and 6 bases lay in between. This CDR3 is 13 amino acids long. The CDR3 DNA is TGTGCCAGCAGCTTGGTCAATGACTATGGCTACACCTTC. It encodes CASSLVNDYGYTF.

The sample holds many counts of this clone. The V gene is TRBV27, the J gene TRBJ2-3; tentative D call: TRBD1 (6 bases). This CDR3 region has 17 residues. The germline V gene has CDR1 MNHEY and CDR2 SMNVEV (reference sequence). With 0 bases removed from V and 4 bases from J, the gap between germline ends came to 17 bases. This chain's CDR3 is CASSLSQQGWKPDTQYF. In DNA, the CDR3 is TGTGCCAGCAGTTTATCCCAACAGGGTTGGAAGCCAGATACGCAGTATTTT.

The chain couples TRBV29-1 to TRBJ2-4; TRBD2 aligns across 8 bases. The CDR3 totals 16 residues. Trimming at V came to 5 bases and at J to 1 base, leaving 10 bases not matched to a gene. CDR1 SQVTM and CDR2 ANQGSEA come from the germline V gene. CDR3 in DNA: TGCAGCGTTCTGGCGGGTAGCGGGATGGCCAAAAACATTCAGTACTTC. It codes for CSVLAGSGMAKNIQYF.

In its sample, this clone was seen many times. The J gene is TRBJ2-3, the V gene TRBV7-6; possibly TRBD2 for D (5 bases). The V gene's germline CDR1 is SGHVS and CDR2 FNYEAQ. The CDR3 consists of 12 residues. The V end lost 6 bases, the J end lost 5 bases, and 9 bases lay between the germline ends. This CDR3 reads CASSREGDTQYF. CDR3 nucleotides: TGTGCCAGCAGTCGTGAGGGAGATACGCAGTATTTT.